These 16 T cell receptor beta chains came from one sample sequenced in a study of T cell responses to AZD1222 COVID-19 vaccine. Repertoires were generated with immunoSEQ multiplex PCR, while TCRdb's copy carries only in-frame clones and drops some. The data show about 150,000 clones, about nine tenths seen once. Here the sequenced sample was peripheral blood, taken on day 0 of AZD1222 vaccination. The receptors come from an adult in good health.

The rearrangement joins TRBV5-1 to TRBJ1-1, with D uncertain. V lost 4 bases and J 6 bases, leaving 22 bases between the germline ends. CDR1 and CDR2 from the germline V gene are SGHRS and YFSETQ. This CDR3 contains 16 residues. The CDR3 DNA reads TGCGCCAGCAGCGCCTCTACCGCCGGGCCTCAAGCTGAAGCTTTCTTT. Protein product: CASSASTAGPQAEAFF.

The V call is TRBV7-6, the J call TRBJ2-3; 13 bases are shared with TRBD2. Per the germline V gene, CDR1 is SGHVS and CDR2 is FNYEAQ. V shed 5 bases, J shed 0 bases, and the junction held 11 bases outside the gene matches. This CDR3 region has 19 residues. CDR3 region: CASSRGLAGPLASTDTQYF. CDR3 DNA sequence: TGTGCCAGCAGCCGGGGACTAGCGGGGCCTCTCGCTAGCACAGATACGCAGTATTTT.

V usage is TRBV19 and J usage is TRBJ2-7; perhaps D is TRBD1 or TRBD2 (6 bases each). Trimming took 2 bases from V and 2 from J, leaving 19 bases between them. This CDR3 region has 17 residues. Germline CDR1 is LNHDA and CDR2 is SQIVND (reference sequence). The CDR3 here is CASSIRGGITPTYEQYF. The CDR3 DNA reads TGTGCCAGTAGTATACGAGGGGGGATCACCCCAACCTACGAGCAGTACTTC.

The rearrangement uses TRBV19 and TRBJ1-2, with D possibly being TRBD1 (5 bases). Trimming removed 6 bases from V and 2 bases from J, with 10 bases in between. CDR1 is LNHDA and CDR2 is SQIVND in the germline V gene (reference sequence). The CDR3 runs 13 residues. Here the CDR3 reads CASRTAPNYGYTF. CDR3 DNA sequence: TGTGCCAGTAGGACAGCCCCGAACTATGGCTACACCTTC.

This clone was seen just once. The gene calls are TRBV7-8 and TRBJ1-4; TRBD1 agrees at 9 bases. This CDR3 is built from 15 residues. Germline assignment: CDR1 SGHVS and CDR2 FQNEAQ. V shed 5 bases, J shed 4 bases, and the junction held 5 bases outside the gene matches. CDR3 coding DNA: TGTGCCAGCAGCCCCGGGACAGGGATTAATGAAAAACTGTTTTTT. Its translation is CASSPGTGINEKLFF. The full variable domain, completed using reference TRBV7-8 and TRBJ1-4, is GAGVSQSPRYKVAKRGQDVALRCDPISGHVSLFWYQQALGQGPEFLTYFQNEAQLDKSGLPSDRFFAERPEGSVSTLKIQRTQQEDSAVYLCASSPGTGINEKLFFGSGTQLSVL.

The chain has TRBV4-1 and TRBJ1-6, with 8 bases that match TRBD1. Trimming took 8 bases from V and 2 from J; bases not matched to a gene: 2. Germline CDR1 and CDR2: MGHRA and YSYEKL. The CDR3 extends over 14 amino acids. The CDR3 is CASRTGTYNSPLHF. DNA for the CDR3: TGCGCCAGCCGGACAGGGACCTATAATTCACCCCTCCACTTT.

J is TRBJ1-1 and V is TRBV27; no reliable D call. Trimming pared 1 base from V and 1 base from J, leaving 4 bases between. The V gene's germline CDR1 is MNHEY and CDR2 SMNVEV (reference sequence). The CDR3 totals 13 residues. The DNA of the CDR3 is TGTGCCAGCAGTTTATGGGGGAACACTGAAGCTTTCTTT. Translated: CASSLWGNTEAFF.

This chain uses TRBV28 with TRBJ1-3; D is perhaps TRBD1 (6 bases). The CDR3 sequence is 16 residues long. V lost 4 bases and J 2 bases, leaving 15 bases between the germline ends. From germline, CDR1 is MDHEN and CDR2 SYDVKM. CDR3: CASSYKQGYAGNTIYF. DNA for the CDR3: TGTGCCAGCAGTTATAAACAGGGATATGCTGGAAACACCATATATTTT.

This rearrangement joins TRBV11-2 to TRBJ2-1; 8 nucleotides agree with TRBD1. The CDR3 runs to 15 residues. With 5 bases clipped from V and 0 bases from J, the junction kept 3 bases outside the gene matches. Germline CDR1 is SGHAT and CDR2 is FQNNGV. CDR3 nucleotides: TGTGCCAGCAGCCGCGGACAGGGCTCCTACAATGAGCAGTTCTTC. It encodes CASSRGQGSYNEQFF.

The gene calls are TRBV11-2 and TRBJ1-3; D remains unclear. The CDR3 runs 12 residues. V shed 0 bases and J shed 8 bases, with 5 bases lying between them. Germline CDR1 SGHAT, CDR2 FQNNGV. CDR3 DNA: TGTGCCAGCAGCTTAGATAAGCACACCATATATTTT. Its protein is CASSLDKHTIYF.

The chain has TRBV28 and TRBJ1-2; D perhaps matches TRBD1 (5 bases). The CDR3 has 13 amino acids. Germline values: CDR1 MDHEN, CDR2 SYDVKM. V lost 7 bases, J lost 4 bases, and 13 bases lay in between. CDR3: CASTATGGYGYTF. In DNA, the CDR3 is TGTGCCAGCACTGCCACAGGTGGCTATGGCTACACCTTC.

J is TRBJ2-6 and V is TRBV7-2; 12 bases are a match to TRBD1. V lost 3 bases and J lost 4; bases outside the gene matches: 7. The germline V gene encodes CDR1 SGHTA and CDR2 FQGNSA. CDR3 length: 18 amino acids. CDR3 protein: CASSFAPGQGAGANVLTF. The CDR3 DNA is TGTGCCAGCAGCTTTGCTCCGGGACAGGGGGCGGGGGCCAACGTCCTGACTTTC.

The chain is built from TRBV28 and TRBJ1-5; maybe TRBD1 (5 bases). Germline V gene data show CDR1 as MDHEN and CDR2 as SYDVKM. This CDR3 region has 14 residues. V was trimmed by 3 bases and J by 3 bases, leaving 9 bases between them. The CDR3 loop reads CASSFWGSNQPQHF. The CDR3 DNA is TGTGCCAGCAGTTTCTGGGGGTCCAATCAGCCCCAGCATTTT.

CDR3 amino acids: CASRISTEAFF. The CDR3 DNA reads as TGTGCCAGCAGGATAAGCACTGAAGCTTTCTTT. V is TRBV7-9 and J is TRBJ1-1; D gene ambiguous. The CDR3 length is 11 residues. Trimming removed 6 bases from V and 4 bases from J, with 6 bases in between. Germline V gives CDR1 SEHNR, CDR2 FQNEAQ (reference sequence). The variable domain in full, completed from reference TRBV7-9 and TRBJ1-1, reads DTGVSQNPRHKITKRGQNVTFRCDPISEHNRLYWYRQTLGQGPEFLTYFQNEAQLEKSRLLSDRFSAERPKGSFSTLEIQRTEQGDSAMYLCASRISTEAFFGQGTRLTVV.

The count of this clone is one. The chain links TRBV15 to TRBJ1-6; TRBD1 matches at 8 bases. The V gene's germline CDR1 is LNHNV and CDR2 YYDKDF (reference sequence). The CDR3 has 15 amino acids. The trim removed 6 bases at V and 10 bases at J, leaving 11 bases unmatched. CDR3 DNA: TGTGCCACCAGGTCCCCCAGGGGGCGAGAATCACCCCTCCACTTT. This encodes CATRSPRGRESPLHF.

The V gene is TRBV12-3 or TRBV12-4, the J gene TRBJ1-2; D not certain. V gave up 4 bases and J gave up 2 bases, with 8 bases separating them. This CDR3 region has 13 residues. CDR3 region: CASSWTTNYGYTF. CDR3 in DNA: TGTGCCAGCAGTTGGACTACCAACTATGGCTACACCTTC.